These T cell receptor beta chains were read from a single sample in a study of shared clonotypes between healthy human individuals. Using immunoSEQ multiplex PCR, the repertoire was profiled, and TCRdb retains in-frame clones only, with some absent. The sample has under 2.5 million clones; 85% to 95% are singletons. The sequencing sample was made of naive CD4+ T cells from PBMCs. These TCRs come from a man aged 18 to 35 in good health. Some clones in this sample may be carry-over from other donors' samples. CDR3s include the opening cysteine and the closing phenylalanine or tryptophan. A D gene is named only where the DNA matches it firmly. Clone size is given for some rows only: seen once, a few or many times, or a class if the clone is expanded.

V,J,D,size,DNA,CDR3
TRBV6-6,TRBJ2-2,TRBD2,.,TGTGCCAGCAGTCCTAGCGGAAACACCGGGGAGCTGTTTTTT,CASSPSGNTGELFF
TRBV6-6,TRBJ2-7,.,.,TGTGCCAGCAGCCCCCGAAGGGGGGCGGACGAGCAGTACTTC,CASSPRRGADEQYF
TRBV6-5,TRBJ2-7,.,.,TGTGCCAGCAGTTACGAGGGGTTCTCAACCTACGAGCAGTACTTC,CASSYEGFSTYEQYF
TRBV19,TRBJ1-3,.,.,TGTGCCAGTAGCCCCGCACGGGCTACACCGAACACCATATATTTT,CASSPARATPNTIYF
TRBV7-3,TRBJ2-1,.,.,TGTGCCAGCAGCCCCGGACGGACCAATGAGCAGTTCTTC,CASSPGRTNEQFF
TRBV2,TRBJ2-1,.,.,TGTGCCAGCAGTGTCTTTCAAGGGGCGGGATCGTTCGGTGAGCAGTTCTTC,CASSVFQGAGSFGEQFF
TRBV29-1,TRBJ2-7,TRBD2,.,TGCAGCGCGGGACTAGTCAGAGGCCACGAGCAGTACTTC,CSAGLVRGHEQYF
TRBV29-1,TRBJ1-2,.,.,TGCAGCGTTGAAGGTCAGGGTAAGGGCTACACCTTC,CSVEGQGKGYTF
TRBV12-5,TRBJ2-1,TRBD1,.,TGTGCTAGTGGTTTGGGGGACAGGGTCAATGAGCAGTTCTTC,CASGLGDRVNEQFF
TRBV5-1,TRBJ1-5,.,.,TGCGCCAGCACCGAGAGGGGGGGACAGCCCCAGCATTTT,CASTERGGQPQHF
TRBV27,TRBJ2-1,TRBD1,once,TGTGCCAGCAGCTCGGACAGGGTACACCGAAATGAGCAGTTCTTC,CASSSDRVHRNEQFF
TRBV13,TRBJ2-5,TRBD2,.,TGTGCCAGCAGCCTGGGACTAGCGGAAGAGACCCAGTACTTC,CASSLGLAEETQYF
TRBV6-6,TRBJ1-1,.,.,TGTGCCAGCAGTTACCAACTGGGTGGGAACACTGAAGCTTTCTTT,CASSYQLGGNTEAFF
TRBV9,TRBJ2-7,.,.,TGTGCCAGCAGCGTGACCCCAAGCGAGTCAGACGAGCAGTACTTC,CASSVTPSESDEQYF
TRBV19,TRBJ2-3,.,.,TGTGCCAGTAGTATCGGACCAGGGGAGGTAACAGATACGCAGTATTTT,CASSIGPGEVTDTQYF
TRBV29-1,TRBJ2-5,TRBD1,.,TGCAGCGTTGACCTACAGGGGTCAGAGACCCAGTACTTC,CSVDLQGSETQYF
TRBV28,TRBJ2-5,.,.,TGTGCCAGCCGACACGGGCGAGGGGTGTCAGAGACCCAGTACTTC,CASRHGRGVSETQYF
TRBV5-1,TRBJ2-1,.,.,TGCGCCAGCAGCTTGAGGGTAGCGGAAGTATACAATGAGCAGTTCTTC,CASSLRVAEVYNEQFF
TRBV7-9,TRBJ2-3,.,.,TGTGCCAGCAGCTTCTGGGACCGGCCCACAGATACGCAGTATTTT,CASSFWDRPTDTQYF
TRBV27,TRBJ2-3,.,once,TGTGCCAGCAGTCTTGGGGACCGGGCAGATACGCAGTATTTT,CASSLGDRADTQYF
TRBV14,TRBJ2-1,.,.,TGTGCCAGCAGCCCACAGGTAAAGAATGAGCAGTTCTTC,CASSPQVKNEQFF
TRBV25-1,TRBJ1-4,.,.,TGTGCCAGCAGTGGGTCATGGGTGTTTGAAAAACTGTTTTTT,CASSGSWVFEKLFF
TRBV5-1,TRBJ2-1,TRBD2,.,TGCGCCAGCAGCTCTAAACCAGCTAGCGGGAGAGGATACAATGAGCAGTTCTTC,CASSSKPASGRGYNEQFF
TRBV23-1,TRBJ2-1,TRBD2,.,TGCGCCAGCGATAGGATAGCGGGAAGGTACAATGAGCAGTTCTTC,CASDRIAGRYNEQFF
TRBV7-3,TRBJ2-7,TRBD2,.,TGTGCCAGCAGCTCGCCGGGACTAGTCGTATACGAGCAGTACTTC,CASSSPGLVVYEQYF
TRBV5-1,TRBJ2-7,.,.,TGCGCCAGCAGCTTGGGGGCAGCTAACCTTCCTAACGAGCAGTACTTC,CASSLGAANLPNEQYF
TRBV5-1,TRBJ2-1,TRBD2,.,TGCGCCAGCAGCGATATAAGTAGCGGGAGGGGGCTCTACAATGAGCAGTTCTTC,CASSDISSGRGLYNEQFF
TRBV19,TRBJ2-1,.,.,TGTGCCAGTACCACAGGGCAGGCTAACTACAATGAGCAGTTCTTC,CASTTGQANYNEQFF
TRBV5-1,TRBJ2-3,.,.,TGCGCCAGCAGGCAGGGAAGCACAGATACGCAGTATTTT,CASRQGSTDTQYF
TRBV28,TRBJ1-1,.,.,TGTGCCAGCGAATCCCCTCCCGGGCGCCGTGGGAACGCTGAAGCTTTCTTT,CASESPPGRRGNAEAFF
TRBV2,TRBJ2-7,TRBD2,.,TGTGCCAGCAGATCCGGACAGCGGGGGCTCTACGAGCAGTACTTC,CASRSGQRGLYEQYF
TRBV4-1,TRBJ1-6,.,.,TGCGCCAGCAGCCTCCCGAATTCACCCCTCCACTTT,CASSLPNSPLHF
TRBV7-3,TRBJ2-7,.,.,TGTGCCAGCAGCTTATCTAGCGCGGCGGGAGAGCAGTACTTC,CASSLSSAAGEQYF
TRBV9,TRBJ2-5,TRBD2,.,TGTGCCAGCAGCGTATCTAGCGGGAACAGGGGTGGGCAAGAGACCCAGTACTTC,CASSVSSGNRGGQETQYF
TRBV30,TRBJ2-1,TRBD1,once,TGTGCCTGGGGACAGGGATTGGGTGAGCAGTTCTTC,CAWGQGLGEQFF
TRBV20-1,TRBJ2-7,.,.,TGCAGTGCTAGACCTGGGGAGCAGTACTTC,CSARPGEQYF
TRBV2,TRBJ1-5,.,.,TGTGCCAGCACCTGGTCAGTCAATCAGCCCCAGCATTTT,CASTWSVNQPQHF
TRBV9,TRBJ1-2,TRBD1,.,TGTGCCAGCAGCGCCTCTCCAATTGGACAGGGCACCTTCCGCTACACCTTC,CASSASPIGQGTFRYTF
TRBV5-5,TRBJ2-7,TRBD2,.,TGTGCCAGCAGCTTATGGACTAGCGGCAACTACGAGCAGTACTTC,CASSLWTSGNYEQYF
TRBV6-5,TRBJ2-7,.,once,TGTGCCAGCAGGCCCTCTCCAGGGGCGCCTAGGGAGCAGTACTTC,CASRPSPGAPREQYF
TRBV27,TRBJ2-3,.,.,TGTGCCAGCACCGAGGAGGGGGAGGCCACAGATACGCAGTATTTT,CASTEEGEATDTQYF
TRBV21-1,TRBJ2-7,.,.,TGTGCCAGCAGCAAGAAGCCTCGGGCAGGATCCTACGAGCAGTACTTC,CASSKKPRAGSYEQYF
TRBV15,TRBJ2-1,TRBD2,.,TGTGCCACCAGCAGAGATATGGCGGGAGGGTTTTACAATGAGCAGTTCTTC,CATSRDMAGGFYNEQFF
TRBV7-9,TRBJ2-5,.,.,TGTGCCAGCAGCTTATGGGGGGCCAGCGGGATGGAGACCCAGTACTTC,CASSLWGASGMETQYF
TRBV5-1,TRBJ2-5,.,.,TGCGCCAGCAGCTCCGGACAGCAAGAGACCCAGTACTTC,CASSSGQQETQYF
TRBV7-9,TRBJ2-1,TRBD2,.,TGTGCCAGCAGCATGACTAGCGGGGCCTCCTACAATGAGCAGTTCTTC,CASSMTSGASYNEQFF
TRBV5-1,TRBJ1-4,TRBD1,.,TGCGCCAGCAGCCCCCAGGGGGATAGGCTCAATGAAAAACTGTTTTTT,CASSPQGDRLNEKLFF
TRBV28,TRBJ1-1,.,.,TGTGCCAGCACTACGTCGGGGGGACTCACTGAAGCTTTCTTT,CASTTSGGLTEAFF
TRBV7-9,TRBJ2-7,.,.,TGTGCCAGCAGCTTAAGGGTCGATACCTACGAGCAGTACTTC,CASSLRVDTYEQYF
TRBV4-1,TRBJ2-5,.,.,TGCGCCAGCAGCCGTGACGGGACCACCGGGGAGACCCAGTACTTC,CASSRDGTTGETQYF
TRBV19,TRBJ2-5,TRBD2,.,TGTGCCAGTAGGAATAGCGGGAGAACGGGAGAGACCCAGTACTTC,CASRNSGRTGETQYF
TRBV30,TRBJ2-7,TRBD2,.,TGTGCCTGGAGTGCCCCGATGACTAGCGGGAGCGTCTACGAGCAGTACTTC,CAWSAPMTSGSVYEQYF
TRBV19,TRBJ1-1,.,.,TGTGCCAGTAGTATGTACGGGAACACTGAAGCTTTCTTT,CASSMYGNTEAFF
TRBV27,TRBJ2-7,.,.,TGTGCCAGCAGTTTATCACGGGGCCACGAGCAGTACTTC,CASSLSRGHEQYF